This T cell receptor beta chain was captured in a study of early T cells in non-severe SARS-CoV-2 infection. In the study overall: Bulk RNA taken from unsorted whole blood was sequenced, leaving chains unpaired.

The CDR3 covers 16 residues. J lost 0 bases, V lost 6 bases, and 10 bases had no gene match. CDR1 and CDR2 from the germline V gene are DFQATT and SNEGSKA (reference sequence). Attachment of unique molecular identifiers was made to individual cDNA molecules. TCRdb ran MiXCR on the 5' RACE reads and lists one entry per CDR3 protein. The sample includes nearly 90,000 distinct CDR3 sequences, around 14% of them seen just once. Specimen: whole blood. The receptor was isolated from an adult who was a healthcare worker with PCR-confirmed SARS-CoV-2 infection or an uninfected control (not recorded which). The rearrangement uses TRBV20-1 and TRBJ2-3, with TRBD2 matching over 9 bases. The DNA of the CDR3 is TGCAGTGCCCCCTCACGACTAGCGGAGAGCACAGATACGCAGTATTTT. Translating gives CSAPSRLAESTDTQYF.